This T cell receptor (beta chain) emerged from a study of blood T cell repertoires in COVID-19. Study background: The origin of the acute and convalescent COVID-19 samples was the United States, Italy and Spain.

Trimming removed 0 bases at V and 3 bases at J, with 14 bases between. Germline V CDR1 and CDR2: LGHNA, YSLEER. The CDR3 loop spans 16 amino acids. Method: immunoSEQ multiplex PCR; TCRdb's copy keeps in-frame clones and lacks some. The sample includes 14,000 or so clones, 80% to 90% seen only once; the top ten take 13% to 15%. This clone is hyperexpanded (1% or more) in the sample. The chain links TRBV4-3 to TRBJ1-1; TRBD1 is a possible D gene (6 bases). Sequenced material: peripheral blood. The TCR sequence derives from a man aged 45-65 years with active COVID-19. The CDR3 bases are TGCGCCAGCAGCCAAGATGGCACAGGGAGCGACACTGAAGCTTTCTTT. This encodes CASSQDGTGSDTEAFF.